A selection of T cell receptor beta chains follows, all from one sample in a study of blood T cell repertoires in COVID-19. Produced via immunoSEQ multiplex PCR; TCRdb's table is partial and in-frame only. This sample has about 200,000 clones, with approximately 82% found just once. Sequencing was done on a sample of peripheral blood. These receptors all stem from a human donor with acute or convalescent COVID-19. The donor label of this sample is uncertain. CDR3s include the opening cysteine and the closing phenylalanine or tryptophan. Fields, in order: V gene, D gene, J gene, CDR3 protein. A D gene is named only where the DNA matches it firmly.

v_call: TRBV9
d_call: TRBD2
j_call: TRBJ2-2
cdr3_aa: CASSPPGLAGGSTGELFF

v_call: TRBV5-1
d_call: TRBD1
j_call: TRBJ1-1
cdr3_aa: CASSLIGTANTEAFF

v_call: TRBV5-4
d_call: -
j_call: TRBJ1-4
cdr3_aa: CASSLEQIGKLFF

v_call: TRBV7-3
d_call: TRBD1
j_call: TRBJ1-2
cdr3_aa: CASSQGTGGVRDYGYTF

v_call: TRBV4-3
d_call: -
j_call: TRBJ1-6
cdr3_aa: CASSQEKAGGSSYNSPLHF

v_call: TRBV6-5
d_call: -
j_call: TRBJ2-5
cdr3_aa: CASREVGWETQYF

v_call: TRBV15
d_call: -
j_call: TRBJ1-4
cdr3_aa: CATSRDIGALNEKLFF

v_call: TRBV6-2/TRBV6-3
d_call: -
j_call: TRBJ2-4
cdr3_aa: CASSYGAGLNQYF

v_call: TRBV27
d_call: -
j_call: TRBJ2-6
cdr3_aa: CASSPGLISGANVLTF

v_call: TRBV30
d_call: -
j_call: TRBJ2-6
cdr3_aa: CAWSVEQDGANVLTF

v_call: TRBV29-1
d_call: -
j_call: TRBJ1-2
cdr3_aa: CSVEGGESNYGYTF

v_call: TRBV5-1
d_call: TRBD1
j_call: TRBJ2-2
cdr3_aa: CASSSRQGAGELFF

v_call: TRBV7-2
d_call: TRBD2
j_call: TRBJ2-3
cdr3_aa: CASSLGLATDTQYF

v_call: TRBV5-1
d_call: TRBD1
j_call: TRBJ2-5
cdr3_aa: CASSSRGQTPQYF

v_call: TRBV18
d_call: TRBD1
j_call: TRBJ2-7
cdr3_aa: CASSPIGSGGVPSYEQYF

v_call: TRBV7-9
d_call: -
j_call: TRBJ2-7
cdr3_aa: CASSLRAGANRYF

v_call: TRBV30
d_call: -
j_call: TRBJ2-2
cdr3_aa: CAWIPGRDTGELFF

v_call: TRBV30
d_call: TRBD1
j_call: TRBJ1-6
cdr3_aa: CAWSVGGSPLHF

v_call: TRBV5-1
d_call: -
j_call: TRBJ2-2
cdr3_aa: CASSLEGAGELFF

v_call: TRBV2
d_call: TRBD2
j_call: TRBJ2-5
cdr3_aa: CASRETSGRARETQYF

v_call: TRBV6-5
d_call: -
j_call: TRBJ2-7
cdr3_aa: CASRLGASGSYEQYF

v_call: TRBV6-5
d_call: TRBD1
j_call: TRBJ2-7
cdr3_aa: CASSYSRDRGEQYF

v_call: TRBV7-9
d_call: TRBD2
j_call: TRBJ2-1
cdr3_aa: CASSPPGLAGPSYNEQFF

v_call: TRBV4-1
d_call: -
j_call: TRBJ1-5
cdr3_aa: CASSQDAGAERNQPQHF

v_call: TRBV27
d_call: TRBD1
j_call: TRBJ1-6
cdr3_aa: CASSPWDRKYNSPLHF

v_call: TRBV6-5
d_call: -
j_call: TRBJ1-5
cdr3_aa: CASTGGGLGQPQHF

v_call: TRBV15
d_call: -
j_call: TRBJ2-5
cdr3_aa: CATSRDRETQYF

v_call: TRBV27
d_call: -
j_call: TRBJ1-2
cdr3_aa: CASSPDRVYGYTF

v_call: TRBV18
d_call: TRBD1
j_call: TRBJ1-1
cdr3_aa: CASSIGTGVNTEAFF

v_call: TRBV30
d_call: -
j_call: TRBJ1-1
cdr3_aa: CAWSKRVNTEAFF

v_call: TRBV28
d_call: TRBD1
j_call: TRBJ1-2
cdr3_aa: CASSQGDYGYTF

v_call: TRBV6-6
d_call: -
j_call: TRBJ2-6
cdr3_aa: CASSYHRVGGANVLTF

v_call: TRBV5-1
d_call: -
j_call: TRBJ1-3
cdr3_aa: CASSLEGDTVISGNTIYF

v_call: TRBV15
d_call: TRBD1
j_call: TRBJ1-6
cdr3_aa: CATSLGQGYSPLHF

v_call: TRBV18
d_call: TRBD1
j_call: TRBJ2-3
cdr3_aa: CASSTGVADTQYF

v_call: TRBV9
d_call: TRBD1
j_call: TRBJ2-5
cdr3_aa: CASSSRTGLGETQYF

v_call: TRBV6-1
d_call: TRBD1
j_call: TRBJ1-1
cdr3_aa: CASSEFGQGNTEAFF

v_call: TRBV30
d_call: TRBD2
j_call: TRBJ2-7
cdr3_aa: CAWSRAGGLSEQYF

v_call: TRBV30
d_call: TRBD1
j_call: TRBJ1-5
cdr3_aa: CAWSVGGPNQPQHF

v_call: TRBV7-8
d_call: TRBD1
j_call: TRBJ2-3
cdr3_aa: CASSEQGNPADTQYF

v_call: TRBV10-2
d_call: TRBD2
j_call: TRBJ2-2
cdr3_aa: CASSESTGGNTGELFF

v_call: TRBV15
d_call: TRBD2
j_call: TRBJ2-1
cdr3_aa: CATSRTLAGSRDEQFF

v_call: TRBV7-9
d_call: -
j_call: TRBJ1-5
cdr3_aa: CASSLDIDQPQHF

v_call: TRBV24-1
d_call: -
j_call: TRBJ2-5
cdr3_aa: CATSDSTGNQETQYF

v_call: TRBV2
d_call: -
j_call: TRBJ2-1
cdr3_aa: CASTSLSPYNEQFF

v_call: TRBV7-2
d_call: -
j_call: TRBJ2-5
cdr3_aa: CASSLAGLGETQYF

v_call: TRBV30
d_call: TRBD2
j_call: TRBJ2-1
cdr3_aa: CAWASGRGDNEQFF

v_call: TRBV2
d_call: TRBD2
j_call: TRBJ2-1
cdr3_aa: CASRRLAGEVEQFF

v_call: TRBV3-1/TRBV3-2
d_call: -
j_call: TRBJ1-5
cdr3_aa: CASSQAGSNQPQHF

v_call: TRBV18
d_call: TRBD1
j_call: TRBJ2-7
cdr3_aa: CASSPNLARGLYEQYF

v_call: TRBV2
d_call: TRBD2
j_call: TRBJ2-1
cdr3_aa: CASSESSGRGTYNEQFF